Listed here are 29 T cell receptor beta chains from one sample, sequenced in a study of blood T cell repertoires in COVID-19. Sequencing was performed with immunoSEQ multiplex PCR; in TCRdb, only in-frame clones are kept and a portion is missing. The table has over 600,000 clones, over 80% seen once. Input material: peripheral blood. These receptors came from a woman younger than 35 with acute or convalescent COVID-19.

The sample holds one count of this clone. The CDR3 here is CASSRDRFDEQYF. The DNA for the CDR3 is TGCGCCAGCTCCCGGGACAGGTTCGACGAGCAGTACTTC. J is TRBJ2-7 and V is TRBV5-1, with 8 bases matching TRBD1. CDR1 and CDR2 from the germline V gene are SGHRS and YFSETQ. Unmatched junction bases numbered 8, after V lost 7 bases and J lost 5 bases. This CDR3 has 13 residues. Full variable domain (remainder filled in from reference TRBV5-1 and TRBJ2-7): KAGVTQTPRYLIKTRGQQVTLSCSPISGHRSVSWYQQTPGQGLQFLFEYFSETQRNKGNFPGRFSGRQFSNSRSEMNVSTLELGDSALYLCASSRDRFDEQYFGPGTRLTVT.

The rearrangement links TRBV27 to TRBJ2-7; 11 bases align to TRBD1. Germline lookup yields CDR1 MNHEY and CDR2 SMNVEV (reference sequence). The CDR3 covers 13 residues. With V trimmed by 10 bases and J by 2 bases, 4 bases remained unmatched. Written as DNA, the CDR3 is TGTGCCACCTCGGACAGGGGGCCCTACGAGCAGTACTTC. Protein product: CATSDRGPYEQYF.

The rearrangement joins TRBV2 to TRBJ2-3, with TRBD2 matching 11 bases. This CDR3 is built from 15 residues. Looked up from germline, CDR1 is SNHLY and CDR2 is FYNNEI. The ends lost 6 bases at V and 6 bases at J; junction bases unmatched: 8. The CDR3 nucleotides read TGTGCCAGCAGGGGACTAGCGGTAACTGTGGATACGCAGTATTTT. Protein product: CASRGLAVTVDTQYF.

The chain recombines TRBV30 with TRBJ2-3; weak D call: TRBD1 (6 bases). The ends were cut back, 2 bases at V and 1 base at J, with 13 bases in the middle. CDR3 length: 15 amino acids. CDR1 and CDR2 (germline): GTSNPN, SVGIG (reference sequence). CDR3 bases: TGTGCCTGGAGTCAGTGGGGGCCTCGCACAGATACGCAGTATTTT. Amino acid sequence: CAWSQWGPRTDTQYF.

This clone has only one observation. The chain uses TRBV7-2 and TRBJ1-5; D is uncertain. Germline CDR1 is SGHTA and CDR2 is FQGNSA. V shed 2 bases and J shed 6 bases, with 11 bases lying between them. This CDR3 contains 14 residues. This CDR3 is CASSLTGQRQPQHF. In nucleotides, the CDR3 is TGTGCCAGCAGCTTAACCGGTCAGCGTCAGCCCCAGCATTTT. The full variable domain, its missing parts supplied by reference TRBV7-2 and TRBJ1-5, is GAGVSQSPSNKVTEKGKDVELRCDPISGHTALYWYRQSLGQGLEFLIYFQGNSAPDKSGLPSDRFSAERTGGSVSTLTIQRTQQEDSAVYLCASSLTGQRQPQHFGDGTRLSIL.

The chain uses TRBV3-1 (or the pseudogene TRBV3-2) and TRBJ1-1; D gene ambiguous. Germline CDR1 reads LGHDT; CDR2 reads YNNKEL (reference sequence). CDR3 length: 16 amino acids. V was cut by 4 bases and J by 4 bases, with 19 bases left in between. CDR3: CASSPKRGGGGTEAFF. The CDR3 nucleotides read TGTGCCAGCAGCCCCAAGCGGGGTGGAGGCGGCACTGAAGCTTTCTTT.

The chain uses TRBV9 and TRBJ1-2; possibly TRBD1 for D (6 bases). Trimming pared 0 bases from V and 11 bases from J, leaving 14 bases between. The length of the CDR3 is 13 residues. Germline loops: CDR1 SGDLS, CDR2 YYNGEE. CDR3 in DNA: TGTGCCAGCAGCGTAGTTACAGGGCCCCTTTACACCTTC. Residues: CASSVVTGPLYTF.

The chain uses TRBV5-6 and TRBJ1-4; no clear D. Germline values: CDR1 SGHDT, CDR2 YYEEEE. Trimming shortened V by 0 bases and J by 8 bases, and 8 bases separated the two germline ends. The CDR3 is made up of 13 amino acids. The CDR3, as DNA: TGTGCCAGCAGCTTGGGAGGGCGAGAAAAACTGTTTTTT. Its translation: CASSLGGREKLFF.

The genes are TRBV30 and TRBJ1-5; D unclear. From germline, CDR1 is GTSNPN and CDR2 SVGIG (reference sequence). The CDR3 extends over 13 amino acids. Trimming removed 0 bases at V and 5 bases at J, with 8 bases between. Here the CDR3 DNA reads TGTGCCTGGAGTGTACGGGAGCATCAGCCCCAGCATTTT. It is translated as CAWSVREHQPQHF.

The V call is TRBV9, the J call TRBJ1-2; TRBD1 aligns across 7 bases. Germline CDR1 is SGDLS and CDR2 is YYNGEE. The CDR3 spans 13 residues. J was trimmed by 4 bases and V by 3 bases; bases with no gene match: 3. CDR3 sequence: CASSDDRAYGYTF. The CDR3, as DNA: TGTGCCAGCAGCGACGACAGGGCCTATGGCTACACCTTC.

This clone was recorded only once. J is TRBJ2-2 and V is TRBV24-1; 8 bases fit TRBD1. Unmatched junction bases numbered 11, after V lost 9 bases and J lost 6 bases. Germline V gives CDR1 KGHDR, CDR2 SFDVKD. The length of the CDR3 is 15 residues. The CDR3: CATGEDRVKAGELFF. In DNA form, the CDR3 reads TGTGCCACCGGGGAGGACAGGGTAAAGGCCGGGGAGCTGTTTTTT.

This rearrangement joins TRBV24-1 to TRBJ2-2, with unresolved D. V dropped 5 bases and J dropped 5 bases, with 8 bases sitting between them. In germline, CDR1 is KGHDR, CDR2 SFDVKD. The CDR3 length is 13 residues. The CDR3 DNA sequence: TGTGCCACCAGTGGATCAGAAACCGGGGAGCTGTTTTTT. The encoded protein is CATSGSETGELFF.

This clone was picked up a small number of times. This chain links TRBV19 with TRBJ2-1, with D perhaps TRBD2 (6 bases). Trimming cost V 5 bases and J 7 bases, with 21 bases left between them. CDR1 LNHDA and CDR2 SQIVND come from the germline V gene (reference sequence). The CDR3 spans 16 residues. CDR3: CASSLSSVRFRNEQFF. The CDR3 DNA is TGTGCCAGTAGTTTATCTAGCGTAAGGTTCCGAAATGAGCAGTTCTTC.

The table lists this clone with a count of one. This chain joins TRBV5-1 and TRBJ2-3, with 7 positions matching TRBD1. Looked up from germline, CDR1 is SGHRS and CDR2 is YFSETQ. V lost 5 bases to trimming and J lost 2 bases; unmatched junction nucleotides: 11. This CDR3 region has 16 residues. The CDR3 bases are TGCGCCAGCAGGCGAAACCCAGGGGGTTACACAGATACGCAGTATTTT. As protein: CASRRNPGGYTDTQYF.

This clone was recorded once. The genes are TRBV10-1 and TRBJ2-2; D not certain. The germline V gene has CDR1 WNHNN and CDR2 SYGVQD (reference sequence). The CDR3 has 14 amino acids. V lost 6 bases and J lost 4, with 12 bases in between. The CDR3 is CASRSVFSTGELFF. In nucleotides, the CDR3 is TGCGCCAGCAGATCAGTATTTTCCACCGGGGAGCTGTTTTTT.

This clone was counted at least ten times. This chain links TRBV4-2 with TRBJ2-7; the match to TRBD1 covers 7 bases. The CDR3 is 15 residues long. Germline assignment: CDR1 LGHNA and CDR2 YNFKEQ. V lost 3 bases, J lost 2 bases, and 7 bases stayed unmatched. This CDR3 reads CASSHPGDSPYEQYF. In DNA, the CDR3 is TGTGCCAGCAGCCACCCTGGGGACAGCCCCTACGAGCAGTACTTC.

This chain links TRBV9 with TRBJ1-5; perhaps TRBD1 as D (6 bases). The germline V gene has CDR1 SGDLS and CDR2 YYNGEE. The CDR3 is 14 amino acids. Trimming shortened V by 0 bases and J by 9 bases, and 13 bases separated the two germline ends. This CDR3 is CASSVGGGQMPQHF. CDR3 coding DNA: TGTGCCAGCAGCGTAGGAGGGGGTCAGATGCCCCAGCATTTT.

The V and J genes are TRBV18 and TRBJ1-4; 8 bases align to TRBD1. J gave up 5 bases and V 6 bases, and 8 bases lay outside the gene matches. The germline V gene encodes CDR1 KGHSH and CDR2 LQKENI. CDR3 length: 15 amino acids. The CDR3 region has the DNA TGTGCCAGCTCGCTGGGACAGGCGAAGAATGAAAAACTGTTTTTT. It specifies CASSLGQAKNEKLFF. Complete variable domain (other parts from reference TRBV18 and TRBJ1-4): NAGVMQNPRHLVRRRGQEARLRCSPMKGHSHVYWYRQLPEEGLKFMVYLQKENIIDESGMPKERFSAEFPKEGPSILRIQQVVRGDSAAYFCASSLGQAKNEKLFFGSGTQLSVL.

The V call is TRBV9, the J call TRBJ2-1; 9 nucleotides line up with TRBD2. This CDR3 has 16 residues. Germline lookup yields CDR1 SGDLS and CDR2 YYNGEE. The V segment lost 3 bases and the J segment 0 bases; nucleotides outside the gene matches: 4. As DNA, the CDR3 is TGTGCCAGCAGCGCCGGACTAGCGAGCTCCTACAATGAGCAGTTCTTC. Translating it yields CASSAGLASSYNEQFF.

The chain joins TRBV7-2 to TRBJ1-5; D may be TRBD1 (6 bases). Germline CDR1 SGHTA, CDR2 FQGNSA. V lost 1 base and J 0 bases, leaving 16 bases between the germline ends. This CDR3 is 18 amino acids long. Written as DNA, the CDR3 is TGTGCCAGCAGCTTAGGAGGTATGGCGGACAGTAGCAATCAGCCCCAGCATTTT. Its protein is CASSLGGMADSSNQPQHF. The full variable domain, completed using reference TRBV7-2 and TRBJ1-5, is GAGVSQSPSNKVTEKGKDVELRCDPISGHTALYWYRQSLGQGLEFLIYFQGNSAPDKSGLPSDRFSAERTGGSVSTLTIQRTQQEDSAVYLCASSLGGMADSSNQPQHFGDGTRLSIL.

The chain has TRBV24-1 and TRBJ1-1; a weak D match, TRBD1 (5 bases). Germline V gives CDR1 KGHDR, CDR2 SFDVKD. This CDR3 spans 14 amino acids. Trimming removed 3 bases from V and 8 bases from J, with 15 bases in between. CDR3 coding DNA: TGTGCCACCAGTGATCCTCCCCGACAGCCAGAAGCTTTCTTT. Residues: CATSDPPRQPEAFF.

This clone has a single count. The chain carries TRBV6-5 and TRBJ1-2; 9 bases match TRBD1. The V and J ends lost 5 bases and 8 bases, in that order; junction bases with no gene match: 3. The CDR3 runs 12 residues. Germline V CDR1 and CDR2: MNHEY, SVGAGI. The CDR3 protein is CASSTGGKGYTF. The CDR3 nucleotides are TGTGCCAGCAGTACAGGGGGCAAGGGCTACACCTTC.

The chain links TRBV12-5 to TRBJ2-7; TRBD2 agrees at 11 bases. CDR1 is LGHNT, CDR2 FRNRAP, per germline. V gave up 2 bases and J gave up 6 bases; unmatched junction bases: 9. This CDR3 spans 16 amino acids. CDR3 sequence: CASGLFLAGGYAEQYF. The CDR3 DNA follows: TGTGCTAGTGGTTTGTTTCTAGCGGGGGGATATGCCGAGCAGTACTTC.

Here the CDR3 DNA reads TGTGCCATCAGTGAGCGTGGACAGGGGATGAACACTGAAGCTTTCTTT. Translated: CAISERGQGMNTEAFF. The chain has TRBV10-3 and TRBJ1-1; 9 bases are shared with TRBD1. The germline V gene encodes CDR1 ENHRY and CDR2 SYGVKD. This CDR3 contains 16 residues. With 2 bases clipped from V and 0 bases from J, the junction kept 4 bases outside the gene matches.

The J gene is TRBJ1-4, the V gene TRBV6-5; D unclear. Trimming cost V 6 bases and J 5 bases, with 16 bases left between them. The germline gives CDR1 MNHEY, CDR2 SVGAGI. The CDR3 totals 15 residues. The CDR3 is CASSAAPKKNEKLFF. The CDR3 coding sequence is TGTGCCAGCAGCGCTGCTCCTAAAAAAAATGAAAAACTGTTTTTT.

This clone was seen once. The rearrangement uses TRBV5-6 and TRBJ1-2, with 11 positions matching TRBD1. CDR1 and CDR2 from the germline V gene are SGHDT and YYEEEE. Trimming removed 5 bases from V and 7 bases from J; junction bases left unmatched: 10. This CDR3 has 15 residues. CDR3 DNA: TGTGCCAGCAGTCTCCGGGACAGGGGGATGGCTGGCTACACCTTC. This encodes CASSLRDRGMAGYTF.

The chain recombines TRBV30 with TRBJ2-3, with D hard to call. The V end lost 1 base, the J end lost 2 bases, and 19 bases lay between the germline ends. This CDR3 comprises 17 residues. Germline V gene sequence: CDR1 GTSNPN, CDR2 SVGIG (reference sequence). CDR3 sequence (DNA): TGTGCCTGGAGTGAGCACTTCCGCACGGGTGCCACAGATACGCAGTATTTT. Translation: CAWSEHFRTGATDTQYF.

V and J are TRBV6-6 and TRBJ1-5; no firm D call. The germline V gene encodes CDR1 MNHNY and CDR2 SVGAGI (reference sequence). The CDR3 contains 15 residues. V shed 0 bases and J shed 3 bases, with 9 bases lying between them. The DNA of the CDR3 is TGTGCCAGCAGTTACTCGCTACAGTTCAATCAGCCCCAGCATTTT. Translating gives CASSYSLQFNQPQHF.

The chain combines TRBV4-1 with TRBJ2-7, with D tentatively TRBD2 (6 bases). Trimming shortened V by 1 base and J by 2 bases, and 12 bases separated the two germline ends. Germline V gene data show CDR1 as MGHRA and CDR2 as YSYEKL. The CDR3 has 15 residues. The CDR3 protein is CASSQVLGGTYEQYF. Here the CDR3 DNA reads TGCGCCAGCAGCCAAGTGTTGGGAGGAACCTACGAGCAGTACTTC.